These T cell receptor beta chains were read from a single sample in a study of blood T cell repertoires in COVID-19. Measured with immunoSEQ multiplex PCR; TCRdb has only the in-frame clones, and not every one. The repertoire consists of about 380,000 clones, with roughly 91% occurring once and the leading ten covering about 1.1%. The sample was PBMCs or T cells enriched from blood (not recorded which). The source of these receptors is a woman aged 18 to 35 who had recovered from COVID-19. Each CDR3 is given with its conserved first and last residue. A D gene is named only where the DNA matches it firmly. A clone size is listed for some rows: how often the clone was seen (once, few, many), or a class if it is expanded.

D gene: .; V gene: TRBV3-1/TRBV3-2; J gene: TRBJ1-5; clone size: once; CDR3 length: 15; CDR3 protein: CASSQGLQGHQPQHF; CDR3 DNA: TGTGCCAGCAGCCAGGGTCTCCAGGGACACCAGCCCCAGCATTTT
D gene: TRBD1; V gene: TRBV3-1/TRBV3-2; J gene: TRBJ1-2; clone size: .; CDR3 length: 13; CDR3 protein: CASRWTGSNGYTF; CDR3 DNA: TGTGCCAGCAGGTGGACAGGGTCAAATGGCTACACCTTC
D gene: .; V gene: TRBV5-1; J gene: TRBJ2-1; clone size: once; CDR3 length: 14; CDR3 protein: CASTEGRSSDEQFF; CDR3 DNA: TGCGCCAGCACGGAGGGGCGCTCGTCGGATGAGCAGTTCTTC
D gene: TRBD1; V gene: TRBV2; J gene: TRBJ1-1; clone size: .; CDR3 length: 13; CDR3 protein: CASSESGGAGAFF; CDR3 DNA: TGTGCCAGCAGTGAATCAGGGGGCGCAGGGGCTTTCTTT
D gene: .; V gene: TRBV5-1; J gene: TRBJ1-1; clone size: once; CDR3 length: 13; CDR3 protein: CASSLDMNTEAFF; CDR3 DNA: TGCGCCAGCAGCTTGGATATGAACACTGAAGCTTTCTTT
D gene: TRBD1; V gene: TRBV7-3; J gene: TRBJ1-5; clone size: once; CDR3 length: 15; CDR3 protein: CASSPGGMSNQPQHF; CDR3 DNA: TGTGCCAGCAGCCCAGGGGGCATGAGCAATCAGCCCCAGCATTTT
D gene: TRBD1; V gene: TRBV27; J gene: TRBJ2-1; clone size: .; CDR3 length: 15; CDR3 protein: CASTWGQGAYNEQFF; CDR3 DNA: TGTGCCAGCACCTGGGGACAGGGGGCCTACAATGAGCAGTTCTTC
D gene: TRBD1; V gene: TRBV7-9; J gene: TRBJ1-2; clone size: .; CDR3 length: 19; CDR3 protein: CASSPRGSLGQGIYYGYTF; CDR3 DNA: TGTGCCAGCAGCCCCCGGGGGTCCCTAGGACAGGGGATTTACTATGGCTACACCTTC
D gene: .; V gene: TRBV9; J gene: TRBJ1-4; clone size: .; CDR3 length: 14; CDR3 protein: CASSVGTGNEKLFF; CDR3 DNA: TGTGCCAGCAGCGTAGGAACAGGGAACGAAAAACTGTTTTTT
D gene: .; V gene: TRBV7-2; J gene: TRBJ2-1; clone size: once; CDR3 length: 13; CDR3 protein: CASSEDRDNEQFF; CDR3 DNA: TGTGCCAGCAGCGAGGACAGAGACAATGAGCAGTTCTTC
D gene: TRBD1; V gene: TRBV18; J gene: TRBJ1-4; clone size: .; CDR3 length: 14; CDR3 protein: CASSLAGGEEKLFF; CDR3 DNA: TGTGCCAGCTCACTCGCAGGGGGCGAAGAAAAACTGTTTTTT
D gene: TRBD1; V gene: TRBV7-2; J gene: TRBJ2-2; clone size: .; CDR3 length: 16; CDR3 protein: CASRPETGGYTGELFF; CDR3 DNA: TGTGCCAGCAGGCCGGAGACAGGGGGCTACACCGGGGAGCTGTTTTTT
D gene: .; V gene: TRBV19; J gene: TRBJ1-5; clone size: .; CDR3 length: 16; CDR3 protein: CASSIDPGLSNQPQHF; CDR3 DNA: TGTGCCAGTAGTATAGATCCCGGTTTAAGCAATCAGCCCCAGCATTTT
D gene: .; V gene: TRBV11-2; J gene: TRBJ1-3; clone size: .; CDR3 length: 16; CDR3 protein: CASSLDTGYSGNTIYF; CDR3 DNA: TGTGCCAGCAGCTTAGATACGGGGTACTCTGGAAACACCATATATTTT
D gene: .; V gene: TRBV6-2/TRBV6-3; J gene: TRBJ1-2; clone size: few; CDR3 length: 13; CDR3 protein: CASSPDQGYGYTF; CDR3 DNA: TGTGCCAGCAGCCCCGACCAGGGCTATGGCTACACCTTC
D gene: .; V gene: TRBV25-1; J gene: TRBJ1-1; clone size: .; CDR3 length: 15; CDR3 protein: CASSEYSTRSTEAFF; CDR3 DNA: TGTGCCAGCAGTGAATATTCCACACGGAGCACTGAAGCTTTCTTT
D gene: .; V gene: TRBV7-9; J gene: TRBJ2-5; clone size: .; CDR3 length: 16; CDR3 protein: CASSPTGFGAQETQYF; CDR3 DNA: TGTGCCAGCAGCCCGACAGGATTCGGCGCCCAAGAGACCCAGTACTTC
D gene: TRBD1; V gene: TRBV11-3; J gene: TRBJ2-2; clone size: .; CDR3 length: 14; CDR3 protein: CASRGTANTGELFF; CDR3 DNA: TGTGCCAGCAGGGGGACAGCGAACACCGGGGAGCTGTTTTTT
D gene: TRBD2; V gene: TRBV7-9; J gene: TRBJ2-1; clone size: .; CDR3 length: 15; CDR3 protein: CASSSLAGGLNEQFF; CDR3 DNA: TGTGCCAGCAGCTCACTAGCGGGGGGGCTTAATGAGCAGTTCTTC
D gene: .; V gene: TRBV6-5; J gene: TRBJ2-7; clone size: .; CDR3 length: 12; CDR3 protein: CAHGTSSYEQYF; CDR3 DNA: TGTGCCCACGGAACTAGCTCCTACGAGCAGTACTTC
D gene: .; V gene: TRBV5-4; J gene: TRBJ2-7; clone size: .; CDR3 length: 14; CDR3 protein: CASSLGQGIDEQYF; CDR3 DNA: TGTGCCAGCAGCTTGGGGCAGGGGATCGACGAGCAGTACTTC
D gene: .; V gene: TRBV7-9; J gene: TRBJ1-5; clone size: .; CDR3 length: 17; CDR3 protein: CASSPSRSTGINQPQHF; CDR3 DNA: TGTGCCAGCAGCCCATCCCGGTCGACAGGCATCAATCAGCCCCAGCATTTT
D gene: TRBD2; V gene: TRBV6-5; J gene: TRBJ2-5; clone size: .; CDR3 length: 16; CDR3 protein: CASSYNLAGGQETQYF; CDR3 DNA: TGTGCCAGCAGTTACAATCTAGCGGGGGGGCAAGAGACCCAGTACTTC
D gene: .; V gene: TRBV3-1/TRBV3-2; J gene: TRBJ2-1; clone size: .; CDR3 length: 13; CDR3 protein: CASSQAPYNEQFF; CDR3 DNA: TGTGCCAGCAGCCAAGCCCCGTACAATGAGCAGTTCTTC
D gene: TRBD1; V gene: TRBV18; J gene: TRBJ1-1; clone size: .; CDR3 length: 16; CDR3 protein: CASSLTGGGMNTEAFF; CDR3 DNA: TGTGCCAGCTCACTGACAGGGGGTGGAATGAACACTGAAGCTTTCTTT
D gene: .; V gene: TRBV7-2; J gene: TRBJ1-1; clone size: .; CDR3 length: 15; CDR3 protein: CASSRLRGVNTEAFF; CDR3 DNA: TGTGCCAGCAGCCGCCTTCGGGGGGTTAACACTGAAGCTTTCTTT
D gene: TRBD2; V gene: TRBV9; J gene: TRBJ2-1; clone size: .; CDR3 length: 15; CDR3 protein: CASSPTSGGDNEQFF; CDR3 DNA: TGTGCCAGCAGCCCTACTAGCGGGGGGGATAATGAGCAGTTCTTC
D gene: TRBD1; V gene: TRBV5-1; J gene: TRBJ1-2; clone size: .; CDR3 length: 18; CDR3 protein: CASSLGWDRGDSSYGYTF; CDR3 DNA: TGCGCCAGCAGCTTGGGATGGGACAGAGGCGATTCTTCTTATGGCTACACCTTC
D gene: TRBD1; V gene: TRBV7-2; J gene: TRBJ1-2; clone size: .; CDR3 length: 14; CDR3 protein: CASSFDRGTYGYTF; CDR3 DNA: TGTGCCAGCAGCTTCGACAGGGGAACCTATGGCTACACCTTC
D gene: TRBD1; V gene: TRBV18; J gene: TRBJ1-3; clone size: .; CDR3 length: 15; CDR3 protein: CASSPQGALGNTIYF; CDR3 DNA: TGTGCCAGCTCACCTCAGGGGGCGCTTGGAAACACCATATATTTT
D gene: .; V gene: TRBV29-1; J gene: TRBJ2-7; clone size: .; CDR3 length: 14; CDR3 protein: CSVLQGKGTYEQYF; CDR3 DNA: TGCAGCGTTCTTCAGGGGAAAGGGACCTACGAGCAGTACTTC
D gene: TRBD2; V gene: TRBV19; J gene: TRBJ2-3; clone size: .; CDR3 length: 18; CDR3 protein: CASSGKGLAGISTDTQYF; CDR3 DNA: TGTGCCAGTAGTGGAAAGGGACTAGCGGGGATCAGCACAGATACGCAGTATTTT
D gene: .; V gene: TRBV5-6; J gene: TRBJ2-2; clone size: .; CDR3 length: 15; CDR3 protein: CASSLDSKNTGELFF; CDR3 DNA: TGTGCCAGCAGCTTGGACAGCAAGAACACCGGGGAGCTGTTTTTT
D gene: .; V gene: TRBV7-9; J gene: TRBJ2-1; clone size: .; CDR3 length: 12; CDR3 protein: CASSSPPGEQFF; CDR3 DNA: TGTGCCAGCAGCTCCCCCCCCGGGGAGCAGTTCTTC
D gene: TRBD1; V gene: TRBV18; J gene: TRBJ2-7; clone size: .; CDR3 length: 14; CDR3 protein: CASSPPGTGGEQYF; CDR3 DNA: TGTGCCAGCTCACCACCGGGGACAGGGGGCGAGCAGTACTTC
D gene: TRBD1; V gene: TRBV29-1; J gene: TRBJ1-2; clone size: .; CDR3 length: 14; CDR3 protein: CSVVGGQRVLGYTF; CDR3 DNA: TGCAGCGTTGTAGGGGGACAGAGAGTACTTGGCTACACCTTC
D gene: TRBD2; V gene: TRBV5-1; J gene: TRBJ2-5; clone size: .; CDR3 length: 16; CDR3 protein: CASSWGLAGDQETQYF; CDR3 DNA: TGCGCCAGCAGCTGGGGACTAGCGGGGGACCAAGAGACCCAGTACTTC
D gene: .; V gene: TRBV11-2; J gene: TRBJ1-5; clone size: .; CDR3 length: 18; CDR3 protein: CASNTPTPPGHDDQPQHF; CDR3 DNA: TGTGCCAGCAACACACCCACCCCGCCGGGACATGATGACCAGCCCCAGCATTTT
D gene: TRBD1; V gene: TRBV7-3; J gene: TRBJ1-1; clone size: .; CDR3 length: 14; CDR3 protein: CASSETTGVTEAFF; CDR3 DNA: TGTGCCAGCAGCGAAACTACAGGGGTCACTGAAGCTTTCTTT
D gene: TRBD1; V gene: TRBV30; J gene: TRBJ1-2; clone size: .; CDR3 length: 14; CDR3 protein: CAWTQTGSNYGYTF; CDR3 DNA: TGTGCCTGGACCCAGACAGGGAGTAACTATGGCTACACCTTC
D gene: TRBD2; V gene: TRBV28; J gene: TRBJ2-1; clone size: .; CDR3 length: 16; CDR3 protein: CASSLLSGGARNEQFF; CDR3 DNA: TGTGCCAGCAGTTTACTAAGCGGGGGGGCTAGGAATGAGCAGTTCTTC
D gene: .; V gene: TRBV7-3; J gene: TRBJ2-3; clone size: .; CDR3 length: 15; CDR3 protein: CASSLQGHITDTQYF; CDR3 DNA: TGTGCCAGCAGCTTACAAGGACACATCACAGATACGCAGTATTTT
D gene: TRBD1; V gene: TRBV2; J gene: TRBJ1-5; clone size: .; CDR3 length: 14; CDR3 protein: CASSEPTGHQPQHF; CDR3 DNA: TGTGCCAGCAGTGAACCGACAGGGCATCAGCCCCAGCATTTT
D gene: .; V gene: TRBV4-3; J gene: TRBJ1-6; clone size: .; CDR3 length: 15; CDR3 protein: CASSPEGHLNSPLHF; CDR3 DNA: TGCGCCAGCAGCCCCGAGGGACATCTTAATTCACCCCTCCACTTT
D gene: .; V gene: TRBV5-4; J gene: TRBJ1-4; clone size: .; CDR3 length: 14; CDR3 protein: CASRSNQPGEKLFF; CDR3 DNA: TGTGCCAGCAGATCAAACCAACCGGGTGAAAAACTGTTTTTT
D gene: TRBD2; V gene: TRBV2; J gene: TRBJ2-1; clone size: .; CDR3 length: 15; CDR3 protein: CASRRLAGAYNEQFF; CDR3 DNA: TGTGCCAGCAGGAGACTAGCGGGGGCGTACAATGAGCAGTTCTTC
D gene: TRBD1; V gene: TRBV2; J gene: TRBJ1-1; clone size: .; CDR3 length: 17; CDR3 protein: CASSPGTGGAERTEAFF; CDR3 DNA: TGTGCCAGCAGCCCCGGGACAGGGGGCGCGGAGCGCACTGAAGCTTTCTTT
D gene: TRBD1; V gene: TRBV11-3; J gene: TRBJ1-1; clone size: .; CDR3 length: 14; CDR3 protein: CASSLQGVNTEAFF; CDR3 DNA: TGTGCCAGCAGCTTGCAGGGGGTGAACACTGAAGCTTTCTTT
D gene: TRBD1; V gene: TRBV19; J gene: TRBJ1-1; clone size: few; CDR3 length: 14; CDR3 protein: CASSGDSLNTEAFF; CDR3 DNA: TGTGCCAGTAGTGGGGACAGCCTGAACACTGAAGCTTTCTTT